The rows below give T cell receptor beta chains drawn from one sample of a study of persistence of HIV-infected CD4 T cells. Their target antigens are unknown. The repertoire was sequenced with immunoSEQ multiplex PCR; TCRdb's copy has only in-frame clones and lacks some. The sample shows roughly 43,000 clones, roughly nine tenths of them seen only once. This material consisted of CD4+ T cells sorted from PBMCs after 18-hour stimulation, taken from a patient who received antiretroviral therapy. All receptors come from an adult man with HIV who was CMV-seropositive. CDR3s include the opening cysteine and the closing phenylalanine or tryptophan. The order of the fields is clone size, J gene, D gene, V gene, CDR3 protein, CDR3 DNA. A D gene is named only where the DNA matches it firmly. Clone size is not always given. Where it is, it says once, few, many or a class for expanded clones.

size: few
J: TRBJ2-3
D: TRBD2
V: TRBV12-5
CDR3: CASGSFSGGASGSSSTDTQYF
DNA: TGTGCTAGTGGTTCCTTTTCGGGGGGCGCTAGCGGGTCCTCTAGCACAGATACGCAGTATTTT

size: NA
J: TRBJ2-2
D: TRBD1
V: TRBV2
CDR3: CASRAWTGPNTGELFF
DNA: TGTGCCAGCAGAGCTTGGACAGGGCCGAACACCGGGGAGCTGTTTTTT

size: NA
J: TRBJ2-6
D: NA
V: TRBV19
CDR3: CASSLDGAGANVLTF
DNA: TGTGCCAGTAGTCTTGACGGAGCTGGGGCCAACGTCCTGACTTTC

size: NA
J: TRBJ1-3
D: TRBD1
V: TRBV6-5
CDR3: CASSYSPGQGGNTIYF
DNA: TGTGCCAGCAGTTACTCCCCGGGACAGGGAGGAAACACCATATATTTT

size: NA
J: TRBJ1-2
D: TRBD1
V: TRBV28
CDR3: CASSGTVFVYGYTF
DNA: TGTGCCAGCAGTGGGACAGTCTTCGTCTATGGCTACACCTTC

size: NA
J: TRBJ2-1
D: NA
V: TRBV7-9
CDR3: CASSPGLGEGNEQFF
DNA: TGTGCCAGCAGCCCTGGTTTAGGGGAAGGCAATGAGCAGTTCTTC

size: NA
J: TRBJ1-1
D: TRBD1
V: TRBV24-1
CDR3: CATPGRGEAFF
DNA: TGTGCCACCCCGGGCAGGGGGGAAGCTTTCTTT

size: NA
J: TRBJ2-2
D: TRBD1
V: TRBV7-2
CDR3: CASSRGPGQLTGELFF
DNA: TGTGCCAGCAGCCGGGGCCCGGGACAGCTCACCGGGGAGCTGTTTTTT

size: NA
J: TRBJ2-2
D: TRBD1
V: TRBV6-5
CDR3: CAIQTGVATGELFF
DNA: TGTGCCATCCAGACAGGGGTGGCCACCGGGGAGCTGTTTTTT

size: NA
J: TRBJ1-2
D: TRBD1
V: TRBV12-5
CDR3: CASGLIPGQANYGYTF
DNA: TGTGCTAGTGGTTTGATTCCGGGACAGGCTAACTATGGCTACACCTTC

size: NA
J: TRBJ1-6
D: NA
V: TRBV23-1
CDR3: CASSQGRGGEMNSPLHF
DNA: TGCGCCAGCAGTCAGGGCAGGGGAGGAGAAATGAATTCACCCCTCCACTTT

size: NA
J: TRBJ1-3
D: NA
V: TRBV18
CDR3: CASSPSTASGNTIYF
DNA: TGTGCCAGCTCACCCTCGACAGCTTCTGGAAACACCATATATTTT

size: once
J: TRBJ1-2
D: NA
V: TRBV2
CDR3: CASSPLLVTDGYTF
DNA: TGTGCCAGCAGCCCCCTTCTAGTGACGGATGGCTACACCTTC

size: NA
J: TRBJ2-3
D: NA
V: TRBV18
CDR3: CASSGRGGGTDTQYF
DNA: TGTGCCAGCTCCGGGCGGGGAGGTGGCACAGATACGCAGTATTTT

size: NA
J: TRBJ2-7
D: TRBD2
V: TRBV11-2
CDR3: CASSSGSGGVYEQYF
DNA: TGTGCCAGCAGCTCCGGAAGCGGGGGAGTCTACGAGCAGTACTTC

size: NA
J: TRBJ1-2
D: NA
V: TRBV7-2
CDR3: CASSFRDTRGYTF
DNA: TGTGCCAGCAGCTTCCGGGACACTAGAGGCTACACCTTC

size: NA
J: TRBJ1-3
D: NA
V: TRBV6-6
CDR3: CASSSSLGNTIYF
DNA: TGTGCCAGCAGTTCCTCCCTTGGAAACACCATATATTTT

size: once
J: TRBJ1-3
D: NA
V: TRBV12-3/TRBV12-4
CDR3: CASRWGAGNTIYF
DNA: TGTGCCAGCAGATGGGGCGCTGGAAACACCATATATTTT

size: once
J: TRBJ2-3
D: NA
V: TRBV28
CDR3: CASIPGSIDTQYF
DNA: TGTGCCAGCATTCCAGGGTCGATAGATACGCAGTATTTT

size: NA
J: TRBJ1-6
D: TRBD1
V: TRBV7-9
CDR3: CASSQGQGAYSPLHF
DNA: TGTGCCAGCAGCCAGGGACAGGGGGCGTATTCACCCCTCCACTTT

size: NA
J: TRBJ2-2
D: TRBD1
V: TRBV3-1/TRBV3-2
CDR3: CASSPYRDRSNTGELFF
DNA: TGTGCCAGCAGCCCCTACCGGGACAGGTCGAACACCGGGGAGCTGTTTTTT

size: NA
J: TRBJ2-3
D: NA
V: TRBV29-1
CDR3: CSVGGKYRSDTQYF
DNA: TGCAGCGTTGGGGGAAAGTACAGGTCCGATACGCAGTATTTT

size: NA
J: TRBJ1-6
D: TRBD1
V: TRBV27
CDR3: CASTRGHTGGRSYNSPLHF
DNA: TGTGCCAGCACCCGAGGGCACACAGGGGGTCGCTCCTATAATTCACCCCTCCACTTT

size: NA
J: TRBJ2-1
D: NA
V: TRBV9
CDR3: CASSVGLSNNEQFF
DNA: TGTGCCAGCAGCGTAGGGCTCTCAAATAATGAGCAGTTCTTC

size: NA
J: TRBJ2-3
D: NA
V: TRBV2
CDR3: CTQGTTRTDTQYF
DNA: TGTACCCAGGGGACCACTCGCACAGATACGCAGTATTTT

size: NA
J: TRBJ2-3
D: NA
V: TRBV18
CDR3: CASSPRGASTDTQYF
DNA: TGTGCCAGCTCACCAAGGGGGGCCTCCACAGATACGCAGTATTTT

size: NA
J: TRBJ2-2
D: NA
V: TRBV7-3
CDR3: CASSLNVGTDTGELFF
DNA: TGTGCCAGCAGCTTAAATGTCGGGACCGACACCGGGGAGCTGTTTTTT

size: NA
J: TRBJ2-7
D: NA
V: TRBV5-1
CDR3: CASSLGDTFYEQYF
DNA: TGCGCCAGCAGCTTGGGGGACACGTTTTACGAGCAGTACTTC

size: once
J: TRBJ2-3
D: TRBD1
V: TRBV10-3
CDR3: CAISARDRGSDTQYF
DNA: TGTGCCATCAGTGCCCGGGACAGGGGTTCAGATACGCAGTATTTT

size: NA
J: TRBJ1-5
D: NA
V: TRBV18
CDR3: CASSPQVSNQPQHF
DNA: TGTGCCAGCTCACCTCAGGTTAGCAATCAGCCCCAGCATTTT

size: NA
J: TRBJ2-7
D: NA
V: TRBV25-1
CDR3: CASSPKGGFSYEQYF
DNA: TGTGCCAGCAGCCCCAAAGGGGGATTTTCCTACGAGCAGTACTTC

size: NA
J: TRBJ1-1
D: NA
V: TRBV3-1/TRBV3-2
CDR3: CASSQVRGTEAFF
DNA: TGTGCCAGCAGCCAAGTACGGGGGACTGAAGCTTTCTTT

size: NA
J: TRBJ1-3
D: NA
V: TRBV2
CDR3: CASSEAQSGNTIYF
DNA: TGTGCCAGCAGTGAAGCGCAATCTGGAAACACCATATATTTT

size: NA
J: TRBJ2-7
D: NA
V: TRBV7-9
CDR3: CASSRQINEQYF
DNA: TGTGCCAGCAGCCGACAGATTAACGAGCAGTACTTC

size: once
J: TRBJ2-5
D: NA
V: TRBV2
CDR3: CASSQPLTRSVRQETQYF
DNA: TGTGCCAGCAGTCAGCCTCTGACTAGATCCGTGCGGCAAGAGACCCAGTACTTC

size: NA
J: TRBJ1-1
D: NA
V: TRBV5-6
CDR3: CASSFPDLNTEAFF
DNA: TGTGCCAGCAGCTTTCCGGACTTGAACACTGAAGCTTTCTTT

size: NA
J: TRBJ1-6
D: NA
V: TRBV28
CDR3: CASRVRGATSPLHF
DNA: TGTGCCAGCAGGGTTAGGGGCGCGACTTCACCCCTCCACTTT

size: few
J: TRBJ1-4
D: NA
V: TRBV7-6
CDR3: CASSTGLINEKLFF
DNA: TGTGCCAGCAGCACAGGACTTATTAATGAAAAACTGTTTTTT

size: few
J: TRBJ1-1
D: NA
V: TRBV28
CDR3: CASSLIAGTEAFF
DNA: TGTGCCAGCAGTTTAATTGCGGGCACTGAAGCTTTCTTT

size: NA
J: TRBJ1-1
D: TRBD1
V: TRBV7-3
CDR3: CASSSGQENTEAFF
DNA: TGTGCCAGCAGCTCGGGACAGGAGAACACTGAAGCTTTCTTT

size: NA
J: TRBJ1-6
D: NA
V: TRBV6-5
CDR3: CASRVSRDNSPLHF
DNA: TGTGCCAGCAGAGTGAGCAGGGATAATTCACCCCTCCACTTT

size: NA
J: TRBJ2-1
D: NA
V: TRBV27
CDR3: CASSLSRVGNEQFF
DNA: TGTGCCAGCAGTTTATCTCGAGTAGGCAATGAGCAGTTCTTC

size: NA
J: TRBJ2-3
D: NA
V: TRBV3-1/TRBV3-2
CDR3: CASSQAGVDTQYF
DNA: TGTGCCAGCAGCCAAGCAGGGGTAGATACGCAGTATTTT

size: NA
J: TRBJ2-3
D: TRBD2
V: TRBV7-3
CDR3: CASSPGLDRDKTDTQYF
DNA: TGTGCCAGCAGCCCGGGACTAGATCGAGATAAGACAGATACGCAGTATTTT

size: NA
J: TRBJ1-2
D: NA
V: TRBV24-1
CDR3: CATSDFAGYTF
DNA: TGTGCCACCAGTGATTTCGCGGGCTACACCTTC

size: NA
J: TRBJ1-4
D: TRBD1
V: TRBV5-8
CDR3: CASSWGDRSANEKLFF
DNA: TGTGCCAGCAGCTGGGGGGACAGGTCTGCTAATGAAAAACTGTTTTTT

size: NA
J: TRBJ1-4
D: NA
V: TRBV28
CDR3: CASSLRSGSNEKLFF
DNA: TGTGCCAGCAGTTTGAGGTCTGGGTCTAATGAAAAACTGTTTTTT

size: NA
J: TRBJ2-4
D: NA
V: TRBV21-1
CDR3: CASSKLLDQKNIQYF
DNA: TGTGCCAGCAGCAAACTTCTGGACCAAAAAAACATTCAGTACTTC

size: NA
J: TRBJ1-1
D: NA
V: TRBV27
CDR3: CASSLRATGRGAFF
DNA: TGTGCCAGCAGTCTGAGGGCGACGGGGAGGGGAGCTTTCTTT

size: NA
J: TRBJ1-3
D: NA
V: TRBV25-1
CDR3: CASSDTRSGNTIYF
DNA: TGTGCCAGCAGTGACACTAGATCTGGAAACACCATATATTTT

size: NA
J: TRBJ1-1
D: TRBD1
V: TRBV18
CDR3: CASSPQGQGGAEAFF
DNA: TGTGCCAGCTCACCGCAGGGACAGGGGGGTGCTGAAGCTTTCTTT

size: NA
J: TRBJ2-2
D: TRBD2
V: TRBV4-1
CDR3: CASSSGGSNTGELFF
DNA: TGCGCCAGCAGCTCGGGAGGGTCGAACACCGGGGAGCTGTTTTTT

size: once
J: TRBJ1-2
D: TRBD1
V: TRBV7-9
CDR3: CASSLGDSAFGYTF
DNA: TGTGCCAGCAGCTTAGGGGACAGCGCGTTCGGCTACACCTTC

size: NA
J: TRBJ1-3
D: TRBD1
V: TRBV3-1/TRBV3-2
CDR3: CASSQAWGQGSGNTIYF
DNA: TGTGCCAGCAGCCAAGCTTGGGGACAGGGCTCTGGAAACACCATATATTTT